A selection of T cell receptor beta chains follows, all from one sample in a study of blood T cell repertoires in COVID-19. The assay was immunoSEQ multiplex PCR, and TCRdb's table has in-frame clones only and misses some. The repertoire holds about 49,000 clones, with over 65% as singletons. Sequencing input: peripheral blood. The receptors were sampled from a woman between 65 and 79 years old with acute or convalescent COVID-19. Both conserved end residues are part of each CDR3. Each record gives: CDR3 DNA, CDR3 protein, clone size, D gene, V gene, J gene. The D gene is left open where the match is weak. Size tells how often a clone was seen (once, few, many) or the class of an expanded clone, and some rows leave it out.

CDR3nt: TGTGCCAGCAGCCGATCCCGCCAGACAGGATTCGTCGAGACCCAGTACTTC
CDR3aa: CASSRSRQTGFVETQYF
abundance: few
d_gene: .
v_gene: TRBV27
j_gene: TRBJ2-5

CDR3nt: TGTGCCAGCAGCTTAGGGGAAGCTACGGGAGCCTACGAGCAGTACTTC
CDR3aa: CASSLGEATGAYEQYF
abundance: many
d_gene: .
v_gene: TRBV7-6
j_gene: TRBJ2-7

CDR3nt: TGTGCCAGCTCAATACGGACAGGGGGAGGCACCGGGGAGCTGTTTTTT
CDR3aa: CASSIRTGGGTGELFF
abundance: .
d_gene: TRBD1
v_gene: TRBV18
j_gene: TRBJ2-2

CDR3nt: TGTGCCAGTAGTATGGGGCAGAGAAAAAACATTCAGTACTTC
CDR3aa: CASSMGQRKNIQYF
abundance: .
d_gene: .
v_gene: TRBV19
j_gene: TRBJ2-4

CDR3nt: TGTGCCACCACTAGAGGAACCAATGAGCAGTTCTTC
CDR3aa: CATTRGTNEQFF
abundance: .
d_gene: .
v_gene: TRBV3-1/TRBV3-2
j_gene: TRBJ2-1

CDR3nt: TGTGCCAGCAGCTCCCGGGGGGCCGAGCAGTACTTC
CDR3aa: CASSSRGAEQYF
abundance: .
d_gene: .
v_gene: TRBV13
j_gene: TRBJ2-7

CDR3nt: TGTGCCAGCAGACAGGGGGTCCGAGCTAACTATGGCTACACCTTC
CDR3aa: CASRQGVRANYGYTF
abundance: .
d_gene: TRBD1
v_gene: TRBV6-5
j_gene: TRBJ1-2

CDR3nt: TGCGCCAGCAGCCAAGAAGTTGGTCAGATGAACACTGAAGCTTTCTTT
CDR3aa: CASSQEVGQMNTEAFF
abundance: .
d_gene: .
v_gene: TRBV4-1
j_gene: TRBJ1-1

CDR3nt: TGTGCCAGCATCAGTCCTAATGAAAAACTGTTTTTT
CDR3aa: CASISPNEKLFF
abundance: .
d_gene: .
v_gene: TRBV28
j_gene: TRBJ1-4

CDR3nt: TGTGCCAGCAGTGAACAATGGACAGGGGAGGAAAAACTGTTTTTT
CDR3aa: CASSEQWTGEEKLFF
abundance: .
d_gene: TRBD1
v_gene: TRBV2
j_gene: TRBJ1-4

CDR3nt: TGTGCCAGCAGGGCCGGGAGCTCCTATAATTCACCCCTCCACTTT
CDR3aa: CASRAGSSYNSPLHF
abundance: .
d_gene: .
v_gene: TRBV9
j_gene: TRBJ1-6

CDR3nt: TGTGCCAGCAGTTTTGCAGGCCCCGCTGACCAGCCCCAGCATTTT
CDR3aa: CASSFAGPADQPQHF
abundance: .
d_gene: .
v_gene: TRBV28
j_gene: TRBJ1-5

CDR3nt: TGCGCCAGCAGCGCCACAGGGGACGGCTACACCTTC
CDR3aa: CASSATGDGYTF
abundance: few
d_gene: TRBD1
v_gene: TRBV5-1
j_gene: TRBJ1-2

CDR3nt: TGTGCCAGCAGCTTGGAACTCTCTGGAAACACCATATATTTT
CDR3aa: CASSLELSGNTIYF
abundance: once
d_gene: .
v_gene: TRBV5-5
j_gene: TRBJ1-3

CDR3nt: TGTGCCAGCAGCGTGCGAAGCGGAGCCTACAATGAGCAGTTCTTC
CDR3aa: CASSVRSGAYNEQFF
abundance: .
d_gene: .
v_gene: TRBV9
j_gene: TRBJ2-1

CDR3nt: TGTGCCATCAGGGCCGACGGTCTAGGCCAAGCGACCCAGTACTTC
CDR3aa: CAIRADGLGQATQYF
abundance: .
d_gene: .
v_gene: TRBV10-3
j_gene: TRBJ2-5

CDR3nt: TGCGCCAGCAGTGCGGGGGGGGTAGATGGCTACACCTTC
CDR3aa: CASSAGGVDGYTF
abundance: .
d_gene: .
v_gene: TRBV10-2
j_gene: TRBJ1-2

CDR3nt: TGTGCCAGCAGCACCAGGGGGCTGGTCTACGAGCAGTACTTC
CDR3aa: CASSTRGLVYEQYF
abundance: .
d_gene: TRBD1
v_gene: TRBV3-1/TRBV3-2
j_gene: TRBJ2-7

CDR3nt: TGTGCCAGCAGTGATTTAGCTATAAGCACAGATACGCAGTATTTT
CDR3aa: CASSDLAISTDTQYF
abundance: .
d_gene: .
v_gene: TRBV6-1
j_gene: TRBJ2-3

CDR3nt: TGTGCCAGCAGTGAAACGGGGCCTAGCGGGGGGAATACGCAGTATTTT
CDR3aa: CASSETGPSGGNTQYF
abundance: .
d_gene: TRBD2
v_gene: TRBV2
j_gene: TRBJ2-3

CDR3nt: TGTGCCAGCAGCCCCCGAGGAGCCTACGAGCAGTACTTC
CDR3aa: CASSPRGAYEQYF
abundance: few
d_gene: .
v_gene: TRBV7-2
j_gene: TRBJ2-7

CDR3nt: TGTGCCAGCAGCCAAGAGCTTTTAGCGGGGGGGCCGCACAATGAGCAGTTCTTC
CDR3aa: CASSQELLAGGPHNEQFF
abundance: .
d_gene: TRBD2
v_gene: TRBV3-1/TRBV3-2
j_gene: TRBJ2-1

CDR3nt: TGTGCTTGCGGGGACGCTAGGGCCGGGGAGCTGTTTTTT
CDR3aa: CACGDARAGELFF
abundance: .
d_gene: .
v_gene: TRBV28
j_gene: TRBJ2-2

CDR3nt: TGTGCCAGCAGCCCGCGACAGGATTCGGAGACCCAGTACTTC
CDR3aa: CASSPRQDSETQYF
abundance: .
d_gene: .
v_gene: TRBV9
j_gene: TRBJ2-5

CDR3nt: TGTGCCAGCTCACTGATACAGGGGGGGAACACTGAAGCTTTCTTT
CDR3aa: CASSLIQGGNTEAFF
abundance: .
d_gene: TRBD1
v_gene: TRBV18
j_gene: TRBJ1-1

CDR3nt: TGTGCCAGCAATCTCGGGACAGGGAATTCACCCCTCCACTTT
CDR3aa: CASNLGTGNSPLHF
abundance: .
d_gene: TRBD1
v_gene: TRBV2
j_gene: TRBJ1-6

CDR3nt: TGTGCCAGTAGTATAGCGGGCTACAATGAGCAGTTCTTC
CDR3aa: CASSIAGYNEQFF
abundance: .
d_gene: .
v_gene: TRBV19
j_gene: TRBJ2-1

CDR3nt: TGCGCCAGCAGCTTGGGACTAGCCGATCGGGAGCAGTACTTC
CDR3aa: CASSLGLADREQYF
abundance: .
d_gene: TRBD2
v_gene: TRBV5-1
j_gene: TRBJ2-7

CDR3nt: TGTGCCAGCCTCCCGGGACAGCGAAATGAAAAACTGTTTTTT
CDR3aa: CASLPGQRNEKLFF
abundance: once
d_gene: TRBD1
v_gene: TRBV6-4
j_gene: TRBJ1-4

CDR3nt: TGTGCCAGCAGCTTGGGGGCTAGCGGGAGTTCCCACGAGCAGTACTTC
CDR3aa: CASSLGASGSSHEQYF
abundance: .
d_gene: TRBD2
v_gene: TRBV5-4
j_gene: TRBJ2-7

CDR3nt: TGTGCCAGCAGCTTTACTTTAAAGACAGAAGCTTTCTTT
CDR3aa: CASSFTLKTEAFF
abundance: .
d_gene: .
v_gene: TRBV11-1
j_gene: TRBJ1-1

CDR3nt: TGTGCCAGCAGCTACCAAACAGGGGGCGTTTTGAGCACTGAAGCTTTCTTT
CDR3aa: CASSYQTGGVLSTEAFF
abundance: many
d_gene: TRBD1
v_gene: TRBV7-6
j_gene: TRBJ1-1

CDR3nt: TGTGCCAGCAGCGTCCGGGAGACAGCCAAAAACATTCAGTACTTC
CDR3aa: CASSVRETAKNIQYF
abundance: few
d_gene: .
v_gene: TRBV9
j_gene: TRBJ2-4

CDR3nt: TGTGCCAGCAGCTTAGACCGGGCCTACGAGCAGTACTTC
CDR3aa: CASSLDRAYEQYF
abundance: .
d_gene: .
v_gene: TRBV11-2
j_gene: TRBJ2-7

CDR3nt: TGTGCCAGCAGTCATCGGACGGGAAACACTGAAGCTTTCTTT
CDR3aa: CASSHRTGNTEAFF
abundance: .
d_gene: .
v_gene: TRBV5-4
j_gene: TRBJ1-1

CDR3nt: TGTGCCAGCAGTGATGAGGTTTACAATGAGCAGTTCTTC
CDR3aa: CASSDEVYNEQFF
abundance: few
d_gene: .
v_gene: TRBV6-1
j_gene: TRBJ2-1

CDR3nt: TGTGCCAGCAGATGGCGGGGGGCCAGTACAGATACGCAGTATTTT
CDR3aa: CASRWRGASTDTQYF
abundance: .
d_gene: TRBD2
v_gene: TRBV13
j_gene: TRBJ2-3

CDR3nt: TGTGCCAGCAGCAACACAGGGGGCGCGAAGAACACTGAAGCTTTCTTT
CDR3aa: CASSNTGGAKNTEAFF
abundance: few
d_gene: TRBD1
v_gene: TRBV7-7
j_gene: TRBJ1-1

CDR3nt: TGTGCCAGCAGTCCGCAGCAGGGGGCTGGAGAGACCCAGTACTTC
CDR3aa: CASSPQQGAGETQYF
abundance: .
d_gene: TRBD1
v_gene: TRBV28
j_gene: TRBJ2-5

CDR3nt: TGCGCCAGCAGCCGGACTAGCGGGGAGGGAGATACGCAGTATTTT
CDR3aa: CASSRTSGEGDTQYF
abundance: .
d_gene: TRBD2
v_gene: TRBV4-1
j_gene: TRBJ2-3

CDR3nt: TGTGCCAGTAGCTCGGGACAGGGGGTGGAAAAACTGTTTTTT
CDR3aa: CASSSGQGVEKLFF
abundance: .
d_gene: TRBD1
v_gene: TRBV19
j_gene: TRBJ1-4

CDR3nt: TGTGCCAGCAGCGGAGCGGCGTTTGAGCAGTTCTTC
CDR3aa: CASSGAAFEQFF
abundance: .
d_gene: .
v_gene: TRBV3-1/TRBV3-2
j_gene: TRBJ2-1

CDR3nt: TGCGCCAGCAGTATCGGACAGGCCGCCGTTAACTATGGCTACACCTTC
CDR3aa: CASSIGQAAVNYGYTF
abundance: .
d_gene: TRBD1
v_gene: TRBV5-1
j_gene: TRBJ1-2

CDR3nt: TGTGCCATCAGTGAGGGGCAGGGTGGAGAAGCTTTCTTT
CDR3aa: CAISEGQGGEAFF
abundance: .
d_gene: .
v_gene: TRBV10-3
j_gene: TRBJ1-1

CDR3nt: TGTGCCAGCAGCCCGCGGGTGACGGAGACAGATACGCAGTATTTT
CDR3aa: CASSPRVTETDTQYF
abundance: .
d_gene: .
v_gene: TRBV7-3
j_gene: TRBJ2-3

CDR3nt: TGTGCCAGCAGTTTACGCAGGGTTTACGAGCAGTACTTC
CDR3aa: CASSLRRVYEQYF
abundance: .
d_gene: .
v_gene: TRBV28
j_gene: TRBJ2-7

CDR3nt: TGTGCCAGCAGCGACCGGACAGGGGCAAATTCTGGAAACACCATATATTTT
CDR3aa: CASSDRTGANSGNTIYF
abundance: .
d_gene: TRBD1
v_gene: TRBV7-2
j_gene: TRBJ1-3

CDR3nt: TGTGCCAGCAGCTTGCGCGGGAGTCCAGATACGCAGTATTTT
CDR3aa: CASSLRGSPDTQYF
abundance: many
d_gene: TRBD2
v_gene: TRBV5-5
j_gene: TRBJ2-3

CDR3nt: TGTGCCAGCAGCCTCGGACTTCACAATGAGCAGTTCTTC
CDR3aa: CASSLGLHNEQFF
abundance: .
d_gene: .
v_gene: TRBV7-2
j_gene: TRBJ2-1